The next 7 T cell receptor beta chains were all read from a single sample in a study of identical twins. TCRdb reanalysed the 5' RACE reads using MiXCR and keeps one entry per CDR3 protein. The sample yields about 530,000 distinct CDR3 sequences, roughly 15% seen once. These data also featured in a second study, about yellow fever vaccine responses in identical twins.

The sample taken for sequencing was CD4+ T cells sorted from blood. The receptors shown here come from a young woman in good health.

This clonotype came up a few times. This CDR3 reads CASSDSGGDNNEQFF. The CDR3 DNA is TGCGCCAGCAGTGATAGCGGAGGGGATAACAATGAGCAGTTCTTC. This chain connects TRBV4-1 to TRBJ2-1; TRBD2 is a possible D gene (6 bases). Trimming left V 6 bases short and J 5 bases short, with 17 bases between. Germline V lookup: CDR1 MGHRA, CDR2 YSYEKL. This CDR3 has 15 amino acids.

This chain uses TRBV12-3 or TRBV12-4 with TRBJ2-1; 9 nucleotides align to TRBD2. CDR3 length: 15 residues. V gave up 4 bases and J gave up 2 bases; unmatched junction bases: 3. CDR3 sequence: CASSSRTSAYNEQFF. The CDR3 coding sequence is TGTGCCAGCAGTTCCCGGACTAGCGCCTACAATGAGCAGTTCTTC.

The table lists this clonotype with many counts. The V gene is TRBV6-2 or TRBV6-3, the J gene TRBJ1-1, with unresolved D. CDR3 length: 13 residues. The V end was cut by 6 bases, the J end by 3 bases, with 11 bases between. Germline CDR1 is MNHEY and CDR2 is SVGEGT. In DNA form, the CDR3 reads TGTGCCAGCAGCCCTGAGCGGTACACTGAAGCTTTCTTT. The encoded protein is CASSPERYTEAFF.

Only a few counts were recorded for this clonotype. This rearrangement joins TRBV6-1 to TRBJ2-7, with D tentatively TRBD1 (6 bases). The V gene lost 3 bases and the J gene lost 3 bases, with 9 bases spanning the gap. There are 13 residues in the CDR3. Germline V gene data show CDR1 as MNHNS and CDR2 as SASEGT. CDR3 protein: CASSDWDNYEQYF. As DNA, the CDR3 is TGTGCCAGCAGTGATTGGGACAACTACGAGCAGTACTTC.

The chain links TRBV4-1 to TRBJ2-5, with D perhaps assigned TRBD1 or TRBD2 (6 bases each). Trimming pared 5 bases from V and 3 bases from J, leaving 19 bases between. From germline, CDR1 is MGHRA and CDR2 YSYEKL. The CDR3 is 16 residues long. CDR3 nucleotides: TGCGCCAGCAGCACGGTAGGGGGGAGGCGAGAAGAGACCCAGTACTTC. Its translation is CASSTVGGRREETQYF.

This rearrangement joins TRBV28 to TRBJ2-7; D possibly corresponds to TRBD2 (5 bases). Trimming removed 5 bases at V and 3 bases at J, with 26 bases between. The CDR3 runs 18 residues. CDR1 and CDR2 (germline): MDHEN, SYDVKM. CDR3 in amino acids: CASSQIGHTWATSYEQYF. CDR3 coding DNA: TGTGCCAGCAGTCAAATTGGTCATACGTGGGCTACTAGCTACGAGCAGTACTTC.

This clonotype has more than one count but fewer than ten. The chain is built from TRBV4-1 and TRBJ2-3; maybe TRBD1 (5 bases). Germline loops: CDR1 MGHRA, CDR2 YSYEKL. The CDR3 runs to 15 residues. Trimming cost V 1 base and J 4 bases, with 12 bases left between them. The CDR3 coding sequence is TGCGCCAGCAGCCAAGTGGGGCTGACTCCAGATACGCAGTATTTT. It yields the protein CASSQVGLTPDTQYF.